The next 14 T cell receptor beta chains were all read from a single sample in a study of cytomegalovirus exposure and HLA in healthy donors. PCR was performed using 60 Vbeta and 13 Jbeta primers. Assay used: immunoSEQ multiplex PCR; TCRdb lists only in-frame clones, some missing. The sample records 120,000 to 150,000 clones, roughly 80% being singletons. What was sequenced was PBMCs. Every receptor here comes from a middle-aged woman in good health and CMV-seropositive.

J is TRBJ2-3 and V is TRBV19, with a weak D call TRBD2 (5 bases). With 2 bases removed from V and 2 bases from J, the gap between germline ends came to 11 bases. This CDR3 comprises 15 residues. Germline-derived CDR1 and CDR2 are LNHDA and SQIVND (reference sequence). The CDR3 loop reads CASSIKSGNTDTQYF. CDR3 coding DNA: TGTGCCAGTAGTATAAAGAGCGGAAACACAGATACGCAGTATTTT. Complete variable domain (other parts from reference TRBV19 and TRBJ2-3): DGGITQSPKYLFRKEGQNVTLSCEQNLNHDAMYWYRQDPGQGLRLIYYSQIVNDFQKGDIAEGYSVSREKKESFPLTVTSAQKNPTAFYLCASSIKSGNTDTQYFGPGTRLTVL.

The chain combines TRBV9 with TRBJ1-2, with D possibly being TRBD1 (6 bases). Trimming removed 6 bases from V and 2 bases from J, with 14 bases in between. Germline V gives CDR1 SGDLS, CDR2 YYNGEE. The CDR3 spans 14 residues. DNA of the CDR3: TGTGCCAGCACCCGGTCAGGGGAAAACTATGGCTACACCTTC. It is translated as CASTRSGENYGYTF.

The rearrangement links TRBV6-1 to TRBJ1-5, with D possibly being TRBD1 (5 bases). Germline CDR1 and CDR2: MNHNS and SASEGT. V was pared by 1 base and J by 8 bases, with 12 bases between. The CDR3 loop spans 14 amino acids. CDR3 amino acids: CASSEGQFGKPQHF. The DNA of the CDR3 is TGTGCCAGCAGTGAAGGACAGTTTGGGAAGCCCCAGCATTTT.

The chain employs TRBV5-1 and TRBJ1-2; D may be TRBD1 (5 bases). Germline lookup yields CDR1 SGHRS and CDR2 YFSETQ. The length of the CDR3 is 15 residues. V was clipped by 0 bases and J by 3 bases, with 12 bases between them. Here the CDR3 DNA reads TGCGCCAGCAGCTTGGCCCGTAAGGGGTACTATGGCTACACCTTC. Residues: CASSLARKGYYGYTF.

The CDR3 reads CASTQWGRGVWAQYF. The CDR3 DNA is TGTGCCAGCACCCAATGGGGGCGGGGGGTTTGGGCCCAGTACTTC. J is TRBJ2-5 and V is TRBV25-1, with 8 bases fitting TRBD2. CDR3 length: 15 amino acids. Trimming at V came to 7 bases and at J to 9 bases, leaving 16 bases not matched to a gene. CDR1 is MGHDK, CDR2 SYGVNS, per germline.

The chain recombines TRBV14 with TRBJ2-1; 10 nucleotides match TRBD1. V lost 3 bases to trimming and J lost 10 bases; unmatched junction nucleotides: 6. Germline lookup yields CDR1 SGHDN and CDR2 FVKESK. The CDR3 runs 14 residues. The CDR3 DNA follows: TGTGCCAGCAGCCAGGGGACAGGGGTTTACGAGCAGTTCTTC. It codes for CASSQGTGVYEQFF. Variable domain in full (rest from reference TRBV14 and TRBJ2-1): EAGVTQFPSHSVIEKGQTVTLRCDPISGHDNLYWYRRVMGKEIKFLLHFVKESKQDESGMPNNRFLAERTGGTYSTLKVQPAELEDSGVYFCASSQGTGVYEQFFGPGTRLTVL.

The chain is built from TRBV2 and TRBJ2-2, with 8 bases aligning to TRBD1. After removal of 6 bases from V and 6 bases from J, the junction contained 6 bases not matched to a gene. The CDR3 covers 14 residues. The germline gives CDR1 SNHLY, CDR2 FYNNEI. The CDR3 DNA reads as TGTGCCAGCAGAGACCGGACAGGGCCCGGGGAGCTGTTTTTT. Translation gives CASRDRTGPGELFF.

The chain combines TRBV29-1 with TRBJ1-1; D remains ambiguous. The CDR3 totals 13 residues. From germline, CDR1 is SQVTM and CDR2 ANQGSEA. Between the trimmed V and J ends, which lost 5 bases and 3 bases, there was a span of 13 bases. The CDR3 nucleotides read TGCAGCGTTCTTGTTGGAAGCGACACTGAAGCTTTCTTT. It translates to CSVLVGSDTEAFF.

CDR3 sequence (DNA): TGTGCCAGCAGTTTTCTGCCCGGGAACACTGAAGCTTTCTTT. It translates to CASSFLPGNTEAFF. The V call is TRBV27, the J call TRBJ1-1, with D hard to call. The V gene's germline CDR1 is MNHEY and CDR2 SMNVEV (reference sequence). The CDR3 has 14 amino acids. V dropped 3 bases and J dropped 1 base, with 9 bases sitting between them.

The chain uses TRBV5-4 and TRBJ2-6; 9 nucleotides line up with TRBD1. V lost 4 bases to trimming and J lost 0 bases; unmatched junction nucleotides: 8. Germline V gene lookup returns CDR1 SGHNT and CDR2 YYREEE (reference sequence). The CDR3 spans 18 residues. CDR3 sequence reads: CASSPQDRGTSGANVLTF. CDR3 nucleotide sequence: TGTGCCAGCAGCCCCCAGGACAGGGGAACCTCTGGGGCCAACGTCCTGACTTTC.

J is TRBJ1-5 and V is TRBV5-1; 10 positions agree with TRBD1. V was clipped by 4 bases and J by 6 bases; unmatched bases: 4. The CDR3 is 14 amino acids. CDR1 is SGHRS, CDR2 YFSETQ, per germline. The CDR3: CASSPGQGGQPQHF. The CDR3 region has the DNA TGCGCCAGCAGCCCCGGACAGGGGGGTCAGCCCCAGCATTTT. Variable domain in full (rest from reference TRBV5-1 and TRBJ1-5): KAGVTQTPRYLIKTRGQQVTLSCSPISGHRSVSWYQQTPGQGLQFLFEYFSETQRNKGNFPGRFSGRQFSNSRSEMNVSTLELGDSALYLCASSPGQGGQPQHFGDGTRLSIL.

J is TRBJ2-5 and V is TRBV13; 14 bases are shared with TRBD2. V lost 1 base to trimming and J lost 5 bases; unmatched junction nucleotides: 6. Germline V lookup: CDR1 PRHDT, CDR2 FYEKMQ (reference sequence). This CDR3 has 17 residues. CDR3 coding DNA: TGTGCCAGCAGCTTAGCCCGACTAGCGGGGGGGTCGGAGACCCAGTACTTC. This sequence encodes CASSLARLAGGSETQYF. The full variable domain, completed using reference TRBV13 and TRBJ2-5, is AAGVIQSPRHLIKEKRETATLKCYPIPRHDTVYWYQQGPGQDPQFLISFYEKMQSDKGSIPDRFSAQQFSDYHSELNMSSLELGDSALYFCASSLARLAGGSETQYFGPGTRLLVL.

This sequence joins TRBV4-1 and TRBJ1-1; the D is unclear. The length of the CDR3 is 14 residues. Germline V gene lookup returns CDR1 MGHRA and CDR2 YSYEKL. The V and J ends lost 7 bases and 4 bases respectively, with 16 bases between them. The CDR3 coding sequence is TGCGCCAGCAAGCCCAACCCCGCCGGCACTGAAGCTTTCTTT. Translated, it gives CASKPNPAGTEAFF.

As to this clone: Other DNA sequences of this sample code for an identical CDR3. V usage is TRBV7-9 and J usage is TRBJ2-2; unclear D gene. V lost 2 bases and J 0 bases, leaving 4 bases between the germline ends. The germline V gene encodes CDR1 SEHNR and CDR2 FQNEAQ (reference sequence). The CDR3 totals 14 residues. The CDR3 DNA reads TGTGCCAGCAGCTTACTAGCGAACACCGGGGAGCTGTTTTTT. Translating gives CASSLLANTGELFF.